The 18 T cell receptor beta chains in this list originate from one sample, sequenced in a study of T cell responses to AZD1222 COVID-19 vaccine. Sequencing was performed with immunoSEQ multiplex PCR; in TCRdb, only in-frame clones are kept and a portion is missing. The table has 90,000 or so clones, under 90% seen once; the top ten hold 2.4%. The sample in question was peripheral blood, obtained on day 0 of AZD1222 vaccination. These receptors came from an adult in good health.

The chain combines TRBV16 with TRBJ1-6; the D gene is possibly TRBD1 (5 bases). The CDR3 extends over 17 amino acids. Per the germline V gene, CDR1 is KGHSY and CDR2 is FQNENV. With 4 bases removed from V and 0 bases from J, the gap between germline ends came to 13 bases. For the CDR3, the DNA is TGTGCCAGCAGCCGCGTACAGGCGAGCTCCTATAATTCACCCCTCCACTTT. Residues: CASSRVQASSYNSPLHF.

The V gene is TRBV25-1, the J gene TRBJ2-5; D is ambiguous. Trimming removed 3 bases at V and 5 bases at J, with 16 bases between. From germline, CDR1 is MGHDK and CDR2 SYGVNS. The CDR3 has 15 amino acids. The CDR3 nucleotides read TGTGCCAGCAGTGACTATCGAAGTACTACGGAGACCCAGTACTTC. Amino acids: CASSDYRSTTETQYF.

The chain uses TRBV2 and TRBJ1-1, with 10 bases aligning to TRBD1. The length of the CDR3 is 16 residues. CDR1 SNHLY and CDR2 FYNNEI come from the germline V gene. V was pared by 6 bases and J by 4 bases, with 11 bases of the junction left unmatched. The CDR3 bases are TGTGCCAGCAGATACCCCCTTGGGACAGGGGTCACTGAAGCTTTCTTT. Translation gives CASRYPLGTGVTEAFF.

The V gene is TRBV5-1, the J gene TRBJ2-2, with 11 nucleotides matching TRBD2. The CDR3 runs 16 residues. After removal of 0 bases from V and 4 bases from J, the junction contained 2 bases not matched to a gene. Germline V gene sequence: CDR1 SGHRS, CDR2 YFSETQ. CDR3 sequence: CASSLGLAGPTGELFF. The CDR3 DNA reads TGCGCCAGCAGCTTGGGACTAGCGGGACCCACCGGGGAGCTGTTTTTT.

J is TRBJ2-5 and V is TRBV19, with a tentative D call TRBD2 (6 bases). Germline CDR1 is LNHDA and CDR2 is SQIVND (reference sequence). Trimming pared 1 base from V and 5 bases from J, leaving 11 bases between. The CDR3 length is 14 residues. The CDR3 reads CASSIVGGWETQYF. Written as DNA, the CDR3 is TGTGCCAGTAGTATAGTTGGGGGGTGGGAGACCCAGTACTTC.

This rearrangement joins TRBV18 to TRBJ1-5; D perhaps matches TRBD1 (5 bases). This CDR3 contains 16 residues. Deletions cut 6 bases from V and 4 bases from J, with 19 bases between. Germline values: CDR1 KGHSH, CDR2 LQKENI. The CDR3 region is CASSLQGSRENQPQHF. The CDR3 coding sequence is TGTGCCAGCTCCCTCCAAGGCAGCAGGGAGAATCAGCCCCAGCATTTT.

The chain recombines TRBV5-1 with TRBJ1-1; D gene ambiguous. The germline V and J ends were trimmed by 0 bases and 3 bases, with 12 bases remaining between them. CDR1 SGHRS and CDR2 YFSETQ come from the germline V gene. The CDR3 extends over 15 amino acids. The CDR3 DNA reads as TGCGCCAGCAGCTTGGCCTACGCGGAATACACTGAAGCTTTCTTT. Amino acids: CASSLAYAEYTEAFF.

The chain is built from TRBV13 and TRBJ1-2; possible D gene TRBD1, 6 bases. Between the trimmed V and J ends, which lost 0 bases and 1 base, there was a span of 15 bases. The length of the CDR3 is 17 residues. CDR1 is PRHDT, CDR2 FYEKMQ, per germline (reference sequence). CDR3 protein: CASSLGWGGPLNYGYTF. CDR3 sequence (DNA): TGTGCCAGCAGCTTAGGCTGGGGGGGGCCCCTTAACTATGGCTACACCTTC.

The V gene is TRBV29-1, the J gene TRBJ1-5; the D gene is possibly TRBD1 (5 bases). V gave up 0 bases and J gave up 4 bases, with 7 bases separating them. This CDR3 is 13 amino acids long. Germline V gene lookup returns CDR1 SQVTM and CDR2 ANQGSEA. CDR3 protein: CSVEETENQPQHF. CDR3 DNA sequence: TGCAGCGTTGAAGAGACAGAAAATCAGCCCCAGCATTTT.

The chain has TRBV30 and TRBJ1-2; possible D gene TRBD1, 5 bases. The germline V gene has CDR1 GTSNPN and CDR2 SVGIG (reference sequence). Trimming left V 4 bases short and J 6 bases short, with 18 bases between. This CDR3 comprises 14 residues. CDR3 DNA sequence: TGTGCCTGGATCCTAAAGGGTCGGGGGGATGGCTACACCTTC. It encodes CAWILKGRGDGYTF. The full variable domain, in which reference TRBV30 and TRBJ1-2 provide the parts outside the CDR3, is SQTIHQWPATLVQPVGSPLSLECTVEGTSNPNLYWYRQAAGRGLQLLFYSVGIGQISSEVPQNLSASRPQDRQFILSSKKLLLSDSGFYLCAWILKGRGDGYTFGSGTRLTVV.

The CDR3 DNA reads as TGTGCCAGCAGCGTAGCCGAGGGTTACGAGCAGTACTTC. This sequence encodes CASSVAEGYEQYF. The rearrangement joins TRBV9 to TRBJ2-7, with D tentatively TRBD2 (5 bases). Trimming removed 0 bases from V and 4 bases from J, with 8 bases in between. The length of the CDR3 is 13 residues. Germline lookup yields CDR1 SGDLS and CDR2 YYNGEE.

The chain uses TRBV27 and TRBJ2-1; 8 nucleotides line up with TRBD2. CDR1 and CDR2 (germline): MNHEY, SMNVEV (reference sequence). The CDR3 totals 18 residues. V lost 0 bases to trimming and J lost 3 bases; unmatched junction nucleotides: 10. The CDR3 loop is CASSLSPGSGSLYNEQFF. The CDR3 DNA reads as TGTGCCAGCAGTTTATCCCCGGGCAGCGGGAGTCTCTACAATGAGCAGTTCTTC.

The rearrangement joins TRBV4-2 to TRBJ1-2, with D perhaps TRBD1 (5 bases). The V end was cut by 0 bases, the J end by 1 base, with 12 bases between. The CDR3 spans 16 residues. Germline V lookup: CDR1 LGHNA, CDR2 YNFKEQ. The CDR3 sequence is CASSQDLSTVNYGYTF. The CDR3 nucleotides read TGTGCCAGCAGCCAAGATCTATCGACAGTTAACTATGGCTACACCTTC.

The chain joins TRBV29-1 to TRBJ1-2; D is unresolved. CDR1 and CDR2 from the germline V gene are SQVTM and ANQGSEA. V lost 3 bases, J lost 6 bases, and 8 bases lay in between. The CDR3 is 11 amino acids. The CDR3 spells CSVEGIDGYTF. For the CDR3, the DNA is TGCAGCGTTGAGGGAATCGATGGCTACACCTTC.

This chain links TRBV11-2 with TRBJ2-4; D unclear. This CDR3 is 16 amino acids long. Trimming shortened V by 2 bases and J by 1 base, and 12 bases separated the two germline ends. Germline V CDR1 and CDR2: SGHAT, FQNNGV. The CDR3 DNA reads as TGTGCCAGCAGCTTACCAGTGGGATGGGCCAAAAACATTCAGTACTTC. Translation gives CASSLPVGWAKNIQYF.

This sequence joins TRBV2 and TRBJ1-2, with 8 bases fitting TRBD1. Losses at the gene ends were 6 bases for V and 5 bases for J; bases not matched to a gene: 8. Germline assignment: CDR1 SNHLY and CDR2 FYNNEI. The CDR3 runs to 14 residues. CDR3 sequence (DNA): TGTGCCAGCAGAGCCGGACAGGGACCGTATGGCTACACCTTC. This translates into CASRAGQGPYGYTF.

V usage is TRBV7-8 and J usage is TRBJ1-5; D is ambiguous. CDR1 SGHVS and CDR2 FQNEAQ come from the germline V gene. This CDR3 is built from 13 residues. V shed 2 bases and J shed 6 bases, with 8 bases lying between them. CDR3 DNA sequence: TGTGCCAGCAGCTTAACCAGATTTCAGCCCCAGCATTTT. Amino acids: CASSLTRFQPQHF. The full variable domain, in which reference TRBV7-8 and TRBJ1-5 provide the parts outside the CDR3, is GAGVSQSPRYKVAKRGQDVALRCDPISGHVSLFWYQQALGQGPEFLTYFQNEAQLDKSGLPSDRFFAERPEGSVSTLKIQRTQQEDSAVYLCASSLTRFQPQHFGDGTRLSIL.

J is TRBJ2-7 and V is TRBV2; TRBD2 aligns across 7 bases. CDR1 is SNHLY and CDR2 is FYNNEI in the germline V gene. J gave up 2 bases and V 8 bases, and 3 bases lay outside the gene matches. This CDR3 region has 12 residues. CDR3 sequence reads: CASYGTTYEQYF. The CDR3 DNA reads TGTGCCAGCTACGGGACTACCTACGAGCAGTACTTC.